The 10 T cell receptor beta chains in this list originate from one sample, sequenced in a study of cytomegalovirus exposure and HLA in healthy donors. Primers included in the PCR were 60 Vbeta and 13 Jbeta primers. Some clones are missing from TCRdb's copy, which holds only in-frame ones; the method was immunoSEQ multiplex PCR. The sample lists 90,000 or so clones; 65% to 85% were seen once. Sequencing input: PBMCs. These receptors originate from a man in his fifties or sixties in good health and CMV-seronegative.

V and J are TRBV7-6 and TRBJ1-1; D is unresolved. V lost 5 bases to trimming and J lost 1 base, with 14 bases between them. This CDR3 comprises 15 residues. CDR1 is SGHVS and CDR2 is FNYEAQ in the germline V gene. The CDR3 is CASSPRTLPNTEAFF. As DNA, the CDR3 is TGTGCCAGCAGCCCCAGGACTTTACCGAACACTGAAGCTTTCTTT.

The V and J genes are TRBV6-5 and TRBJ1-1; possible D gene TRBD1, 6 bases. Germline CDR1 and CDR2: MNHEY and SVGAGI. The V and J ends lost 4 bases and 2 bases respectively, with 11 bases between them. The CDR3 spans 14 residues. The CDR3 DNA follows: TGTGCCAGCAGTTTTAGGACAGTTAACACTGAAGCTTTCTTT. Protein product: CASSFRTVNTEAFF.

The chain links TRBV16 to TRBJ2-7; D may be TRBD1 (6 bases). The CDR3 sequence is 13 residues long. CDR1 and CDR2 (germline): KGHSY, FQNENV. V gave up 4 bases and J gave up 5 bases, with 12 bases separating them. The CDR3 DNA reads TGTGCCAGCAGCCGCCTACAGGGAAACGAGCAGTACTTC. This gives the protein CASSRLQGNEQYF.

CDR3 amino acids: CASKKAGQGLSGELFF. The CDR3 DNA is TGTGCCAGCAAGAAGGCGGGACAGGGATTGTCCGGGGAGCTGTTTTTT. The chain recombines TRBV2 with TRBJ2-2; 9 bases agree with TRBD1. V gave up 7 bases and J gave up 6 bases; unmatched junction bases: 12. CDR1 is SNHLY, CDR2 FYNNEI, per germline. The CDR3 consists of 16 residues.

The chain combines TRBV7-9 with TRBJ1-1, with TRBD1 matching 8 bases. Germline V gives CDR1 SEHNR, CDR2 FQNEAQ (reference sequence). CDR3 length equals 15 residues. The ends lost 1 base at V and 1 base at J; junction bases unmatched: 2. The CDR3 here is CASSLGGQANTEAFF. CDR3 in DNA: TGTGCCAGCAGCTTAGGGGGACAGGCGAACACTGAAGCTTTCTTT.

The rearrangement joins TRBV28 to TRBJ2-5, with a weak D call TRBD1 (5 bases). Germline V gene data show CDR1 as MDHEN and CDR2 as SYDVKM. Trimming shortened V by 4 bases and J by 2 bases, and 5 bases separated the two germline ends. The CDR3 has 12 residues. The DNA of the CDR3 is TGTGCCAGCAGTTCAGGGCAAGAGACCCAGTACTTC. Translating it yields CASSSGQETQYF. Supplemented by reference TRBV28 and TRBJ2-5, the full variable domain reads DVKVTQSSRYLVKRTGEKVFLECVQDMDHENMFWYRQDPGLGLRLIYFSYDVKMKEKGDIPEGYSVSREKKERFSLILESASTNQTSMYLCASSSGQETQYFGPGTRLLVL.

This clone was picked up one time. V gene TRBV7-3 combines with J gene TRBJ2-1, with 11 bases that match TRBD2. The CDR3 length is 18 residues. V shed 5 bases, J shed 2 bases, and the junction held 11 bases outside the gene matches. Per germline, CDR1 SGHTA and CDR2 FQGTGA. CDR3 in DNA: TGTGCCAGCAGCCCTGGGACTAGCGGCCCTCCGACCTACAATGAGCAGTTCTTC. Translation: CASSPGTSGPPTYNEQFF.

This clone has only one observation. The chain is built from TRBV15 and TRBJ1-1; D is unclear. The CDR3 is made up of 15 amino acids. Per germline, CDR1 LNHNV and CDR2 YYDKDF (reference sequence). V lost 2 bases to trimming and J lost 1 base, with 11 bases between them. The CDR3 nucleotides read TGTGCCACCAGCAGAATCAGGTCGGAGAACACTGAAGCTTTCTTT. This encodes CATSRIRSENTEAFF.

This chain connects TRBV7-2 to TRBJ1-2; no definite D call. V dropped 8 bases and J dropped 7 bases, with 14 bases sitting between them. The germline CDR1 and CDR2 sequences are SGHTA and FQGNSA. The CDR3 consists of 12 residues. CDR3 coding DNA: TGTGCCAGCGGAGTCGAGTTGGGTGGCTACACCTTC. It codes for CASGVELGGYTF.

This clone has only a few counts. The gene calls are TRBV29-1 and TRBJ1-1, with D possibly being TRBD1 (5 bases). The V gene lost 5 bases and the J gene lost 5 bases, with 18 bases spanning the gap. This CDR3 contains 14 residues. The V gene's germline CDR1 is SQVTM and CDR2 ANQGSEA. The CDR3 sequence is CSVSYPGLGTEAFF. The CDR3 DNA reads as TGCAGCGTTTCATATCCAGGGCTAGGGACTGAAGCTTTCTTT.